A selection of T cell receptor beta chains follows, all from one sample in a study of blood T cell repertoires in COVID-19. Method: immunoSEQ multiplex PCR; TCRdb's copy keeps in-frame clones and lacks some. The sample lists 250,000 to 300,000 clones; 89% were seen once. What was sequenced was peripheral blood. These receptors were taken from a man in his fifties or sixties with acute or convalescent COVID-19. Each CDR3 is given with its conserved first and last residue. Part of the rows lack a size; the others show once, few, many or a class for expanded clones.

abundance,v_gene,j_gene,CDR3aa
-,TRBV5-6,TRBJ2-3,CASSPTMSTDTQYF
-,TRBV5-5,TRBJ2-7,CASSLTVSSYEQYF
-,TRBV15,TRBJ2-7,CATSRATGGEEQYF
few,TRBV12-3/TRBV12-4,TRBJ2-4,CASSRQGKNIQYF
-,TRBV6-6,TRBJ1-1,CASSSFDRGTEAFF
-,TRBV7-3,TRBJ2-3,CASSSTGVGTDTQYF
few,TRBV10-3,TRBJ1-2,CAISESSSNGGYTF
-,TRBV6-1,TRBJ2-7,CASSAGTSGGTRYEQYF
few,TRBV2,TRBJ2-3,CASRTEITDTQYF
-,TRBV24-1,TRBJ2-1,CATSENRGSTFNNEQFF
-,TRBV24-1,TRBJ1-5,CATSEAGTGPQPQHF
once,TRBV11-3,TRBJ2-3,CASKRGPEADTQYF
-,TRBV7-2,TRBJ1-2,CASSQGGARQRNYGYTF
-,TRBV27,TRBJ1-1,CASSSSRDRVSNTEAFF
-,TRBV20-1,TRBJ2-3,CSAGREDTQYF
-,TRBV11-3,TRBJ2-1,CASSSSGGNNEQFF
-,TRBV4-1,TRBJ2-1,CASSPLAGGVREQFF
-,TRBV5-1,TRBJ1-1,CASSLPEGGYTEAFF
-,TRBV12-3/TRBV12-4,TRBJ2-5,CASSPVRETQYF
once,TRBV11-2,TRBJ1-4,CASSVWTDSTNEKLFF